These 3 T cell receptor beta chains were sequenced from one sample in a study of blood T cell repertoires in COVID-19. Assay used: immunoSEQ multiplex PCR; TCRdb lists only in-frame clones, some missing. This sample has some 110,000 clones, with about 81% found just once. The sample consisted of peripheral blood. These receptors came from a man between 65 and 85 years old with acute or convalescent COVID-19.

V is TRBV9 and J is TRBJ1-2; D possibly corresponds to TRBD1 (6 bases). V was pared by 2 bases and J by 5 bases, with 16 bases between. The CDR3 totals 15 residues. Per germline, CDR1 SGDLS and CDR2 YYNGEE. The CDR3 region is CASSVLGDKPYGYTF. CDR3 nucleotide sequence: TGTGCCAGCAGCGTGCTAGGGGACAAGCCTTATGGCTACACCTTC.

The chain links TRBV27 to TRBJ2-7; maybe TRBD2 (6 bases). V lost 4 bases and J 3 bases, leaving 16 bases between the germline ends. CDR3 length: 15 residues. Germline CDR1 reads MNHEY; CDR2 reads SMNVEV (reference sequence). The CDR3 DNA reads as TGTGCCAGCAGTTCCCCCGTGGGGGGAAACTACGAGCAGTACTTC. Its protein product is CASSSPVGGNYEQYF.

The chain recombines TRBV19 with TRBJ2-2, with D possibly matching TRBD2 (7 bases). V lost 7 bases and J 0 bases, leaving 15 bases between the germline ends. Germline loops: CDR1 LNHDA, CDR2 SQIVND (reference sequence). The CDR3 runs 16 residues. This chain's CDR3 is CASKGGSGTNTGELFF. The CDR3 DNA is TGTGCCAGTAAGGGGGGGTCAGGGACGAACACCGGGGAGCTGTTTTTT.